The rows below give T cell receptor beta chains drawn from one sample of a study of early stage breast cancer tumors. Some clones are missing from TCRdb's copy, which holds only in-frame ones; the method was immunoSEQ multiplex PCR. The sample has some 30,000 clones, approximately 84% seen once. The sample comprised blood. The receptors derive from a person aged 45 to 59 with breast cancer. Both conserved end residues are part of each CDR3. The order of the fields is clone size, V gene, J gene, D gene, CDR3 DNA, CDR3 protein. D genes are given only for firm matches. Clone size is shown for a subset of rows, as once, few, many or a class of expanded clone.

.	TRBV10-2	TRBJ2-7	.	TGCGCCAGCAGTTCTGACAGCTATTCCTACGAGCAGTACTTC	CASSSDSYSYEQYF
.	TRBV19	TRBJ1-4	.	TGTGCCAGTAGTATAGGTGGACTAATTAATGAAAAACTGTTTTTT	CASSIGGLINEKLFF
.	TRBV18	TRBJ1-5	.	TGTGCCAGCTCGTCCACGGGGGCCCATCAGCCCCAGCATTTT	CASSSTGAHQPQHF
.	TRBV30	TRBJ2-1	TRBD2	TGTGCCTGGAGTAGTAGCGGGCTTTCCTACAATGAGCAGTTCTTC	CAWSSSGLSYNEQFF
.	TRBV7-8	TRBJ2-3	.	TGTGCCAGCAGCAACGGACAAACAGATACGCAGTATTTT	CASSNGQTDTQYF
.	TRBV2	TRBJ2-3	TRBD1	TGTGCCAGCAGGACAGGGACAGATACGCAGTATTTT	CASRTGTDTQYF
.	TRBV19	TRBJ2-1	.	TGTGCCAGTAGTCCCCTAAATAACGGGGTGTGTTTCTTC	CASSPLNNGVCFF
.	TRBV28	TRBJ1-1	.	TGTGCCAGCAGAGGGAAACCTGAAGCTTTCTTT	CASRGKPEAFF
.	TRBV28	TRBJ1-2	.	TGTGCCAGCAGTCCTCCCAGAGCTAACTATGGCTACACCTTC	CASSPPRANYGYTF
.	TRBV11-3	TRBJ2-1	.	TGTGCCAGCAGCTTAGCTAGATACAATGAGCAGTTCTTC	CASSLARYNEQFF
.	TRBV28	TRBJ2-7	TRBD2	TGTGCCAGCAGTTCTTCTCTAGCGGGATTTTCAAGCTACGAGCAGTACTTC	CASSSSLAGFSSYEQYF
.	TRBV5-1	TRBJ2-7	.	TGCGCCAGCAGCGTAGACGGGCCCTACGAGCAGTACTTC	CASSVDGPYEQYF
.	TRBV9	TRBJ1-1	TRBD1	TGTGCCAGCAGCACGACAGGGATGAACACTGAAGCTTTCTTT	CASSTTGMNTEAFF
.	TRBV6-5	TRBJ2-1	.	TGTGCCAGCAGTTACGGAGGGCAGCCTTTCTTC	CASSYGGQPFF
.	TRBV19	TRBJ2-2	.	TGTGCCAGTATGGGGAGCACCGGGGAGCTGTTTTTT	CASMGSTGELFF
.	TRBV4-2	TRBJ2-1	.	TGTGCCAGCAGCCAACTAGATAGATTACGGGAGTCCTACAATGAGCAGTTCTTC	CASSQLDRLRESYNEQFF
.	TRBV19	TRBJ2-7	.	TGTGCCAGTAGTATAAGTATATCCTCCTACGAGCAGTACTTC	CASSISISSYEQYF
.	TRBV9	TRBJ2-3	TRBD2	TGTGCCAGCAGCCACGGGACTAGCGGGAGTAGTAGCACAGATACGCAGTATTTT	CASSHGTSGSSSTDTQYF
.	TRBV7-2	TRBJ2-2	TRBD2	TGTGCCAGCAGCTTAGCGGTAAGGGTAGCGGGGCTACGTGCCGGGGAGCTGTTTTTT	CASSLAVRVAGLRAGELFF
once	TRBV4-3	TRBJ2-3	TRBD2	TGCGCCAGCAGCTACATTAGCGGGTCGATCGCAGATACGCAGTATTTT	CASSYISGSIADTQYF
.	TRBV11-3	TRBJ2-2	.	TGTGCCAGCAGCTTAGGTGTTAGCGCGAACACCGGGGAGCTGTTTTTT	CASSLGVSANTGELFF
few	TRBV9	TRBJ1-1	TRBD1	TGTGCCAGCAGCCTTGGGACAGGGGATCAAGCTTTCTTT	CASSLGTGDQAFF
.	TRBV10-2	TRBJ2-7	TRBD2	TGCGCCAGCAGTGAGTCGCGGATAACTAGCGGAACCTACGAGCAGTACTTC	CASSESRITSGTYEQYF
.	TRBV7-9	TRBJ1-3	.	TGTGCCAGCAGCTTAGGAGGACAGACTGGAAACACCATATATTTT	CASSLGGQTGNTIYF
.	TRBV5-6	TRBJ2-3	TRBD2	TGTGCCAGCAGCTTGGTAGCGGGAGAGTTGATGGGCACAGATACGCAGTATTTT	CASSLVAGELMGTDTQYF
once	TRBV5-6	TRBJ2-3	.	TGTGCCAGCAGCTTACGATTTACAGATACGCAGTATTTT	CASSLRFTDTQYF
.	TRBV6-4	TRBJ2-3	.	TGTGCCAGCAGTGACACGATAGCAGATACGCAGTATTTT	CASSDTIADTQYF
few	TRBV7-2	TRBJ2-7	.	TGTGCCAGCATGAGGGGGGGGCTGGCGAGCTCCTACGAGCAGTACTTC	CASMRGGLASSYEQYF
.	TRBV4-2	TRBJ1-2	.	TGTGCCACCGGGGGGAAAGGGGTTTTGGGCTACACCTTC	CATGGKGVLGYTF